This T cell receptor (beta chain) originates from a study of Graves' ophthalmopathy and Graves' hyperthyroidism. This clonotype was found many times. CDR1 and CDR2 from the germline V gene are DFQATT and SNEGSKA (reference sequence). This CDR3 is 15 amino acids long. The J segment lost 4 bases and the V segment lost 3 bases, leaving 10 bases of the junction unmatched. From RNA, the CDR3 regions of TCR beta chains were amplified and sequenced. The first round was an RT-PCR with HTBI primers, and the second round was a multiplex PCR. TCRdb reprocessed the multiplex PCR reads via MiXCR and lists one record per CDR3 protein. The sample consists of around 1,000,000 distinct CDR3 sequences, about 36% of them appearing once.

The chain couples TRBV20-1 to TRBJ2-5, with 8 nucleotides matching TRBD2. The clonotype originates from an adult man with Graves' hyperthyroidism. Sequenced input: peripheral blood or thyroid tissue (not recorded which). The CDR3 region has the DNA TGCAGTGCTAGCCACCTAACACTAGCGGCAGAGACCCAGTACTTC. It yields the protein CSASHLTLAAETQYF.